The clone carrying this T cell receptor beta chain was detected only once. The data belong to a study of early T cells in non-severe SARS-CoV-2 infection. Study in general: Bulk RNA taken from unsorted whole blood was sequenced, leaving chains unpaired.

Trimming cost V 6 bases and J 6 bases; bases outside gene matches: 9. Germline V lookup: CDR1 MDHEN, CDR2 SYDVKM. This CDR3 comprises 15 residues. Unique molecular identifiers were attached to individual cDNA molecules. TCRdb re-derived calls from the 5' RACE reads in MiXCR, one entry per CDR3 protein. The sample includes more than 50,000 distinct CDR3 sequences, roughly an eighth of them seen just once. This sequence was found in an adult who was a healthcare worker with PCR-confirmed SARS-CoV-2 infection or an uninfected control (not recorded which). The sample was whole blood, taken at baseline. J is TRBJ1-5 and V is TRBV28; 9 bases are a match to TRBD1. This chain's CDR3 is CASRYAGTGFQPQHF. The CDR3 DNA reads TGTGCCAGCAGGTATGCTGGGACAGGGTTTCAGCCCCAGCATTTT.